These 20 T cell receptor beta chains were all obtained from the same sample, sequenced in a study of CD4 T cells in relation to SARS-CoV-2 and coronaviruses. Clones were sequenced by immunoSEQ multiplex PCR, and TCRdb holds only the in-frame ones, with some missing. The table records about 37,000 clones, approximately 85% of them present only once. The sequencing input was memory CD4+ T cells from PBMCs. These receptors were taken from an adult with COVID-19.

The chain couples TRBV19 to TRBJ1-6; 7 nucleotides align to TRBD1. The length of the CDR3 is 14 residues. J was trimmed by 9 bases and V by 3 bases; bases with no gene match: 5. Germline assignment: CDR1 LNHDA and CDR2 SQIVND (reference sequence). CDR3: CASSIAGDSSPLHF. DNA for the CDR3: TGTGCCAGTAGTATTGCAGGGGACAGTTCACCCCTCCACTTT.

This chain links TRBV7-2 with TRBJ1-2; D gene uncertain. Germline lookup yields CDR1 SGHTA and CDR2 FQGNSA. The CDR3 runs 13 residues. Trimming stripped 1 base from V and 8 bases from J, with 11 bases between. Here the CDR3 DNA reads TGTGCCAGCAGCTTAGTAGTTATGGACGGCTACACCTTC. This codes for CASSLVVMDGYTF.

V and J are TRBV5-5 and TRBJ2-7, with 8 bases aligning to TRBD2. The V and J ends lost 5 bases and 0 bases, in that order; junction bases with no gene match: 22. The germline V gene has CDR1 SGHKS and CDR2 YYEKEE (reference sequence). The CDR3 consists of 20 residues. The CDR3 spells CASRSGTPGGVGTSSYEQYF. For the CDR3, the DNA is TGTGCCAGCAGGTCCGGGACCCCCGGGGGGGTAGGTACGAGCTCCTACGAGCAGTACTTC.

A few counts support this clone. This sequence joins TRBV3-1 (or the pseudogene TRBV3-2) and TRBJ2-7; D is undetermined. Trimming took off 1 base at V and 2 bases at J, with 6 bases between the two ends. The CDR3 contains 13 residues. Germline V gene sequence: CDR1 LGHDT, CDR2 YNNKEL (reference sequence). The CDR3 protein is CASSQGNAYEQYF. CDR3 bases: TGTGCCAGCAGCCAAGGGAACGCCTACGAGCAGTACTTC.

This chain uses TRBV14 with TRBJ2-1, with 12 bases fitting TRBD2. The ends lost 3 bases at V and 8 bases at J; junction bases unmatched: 17. Germline V gene sequence: CDR1 SGHDN, CDR2 FVKESK. CDR3 length: 19 amino acids. CDR3 coding DNA: TGTGCCAGCAGCCAGGGTAGGGTCAAAGGACTAGCGGGAATGTATGAGCAGTTCTTC. Amino acids: CASSQGRVKGLAGMYEQFF.

V and J are TRBV5-1 and TRBJ2-7; 8 nucleotides match TRBD1. V gave up 5 bases and J gave up 4 bases; unmatched junction bases: 11. The CDR3 loop spans 15 amino acids. Germline CDR1 and CDR2: SGHRS and YFSETQ. The CDR3, as DNA: TGCGCCAGCAGACCAGGGGGCGCAGATCCGTACGAGCAGTACTTC. Its translation is CASRPGGADPYEQYF.

V and J are TRBV28 and TRBJ1-5, with a tentative D call TRBD1 (5 bases). The CDR3 sequence is 14 residues long. The V end lost 1 base, the J end lost 11 bases, and 15 bases lay between the germline ends. Germline V gene lookup returns CDR1 MDHEN and CDR2 SYDVKM. CDR3 loop: CASSLYRSRGAQHF. The CDR3, as DNA: TGTGCCAGCAGTTTATACAGATCCCGGGGGGCCCAGCATTTT. Variable domain in full (rest from reference TRBV28 and TRBJ1-5): DVKVTQSSRYLVKRTGEKVFLECVQDMDHENMFWYRQDPGLGLRLIYFSYDVKMKEKGDIPEGYSVSREKKERFSLILESASTNQTSMYLCASSLYRSRGAQHFGDGTRLSIL.

This sequence joins TRBV28 and TRBJ1-4; 7 bases match TRBD1. V lost 6 bases, J lost 4 bases, and 8 bases stayed unmatched. Germline CDR1 reads MDHEN; CDR2 reads SYDVKM. This CDR3 region has 15 residues. As DNA, the CDR3 is TGTGCCAGCAGCTCTCCGACAGGGATTAATGAAAAACTGTTTTTT. Its protein product is CASSSPTGINEKLFF.

The rearrangement links TRBV30 to TRBJ1-2, with 7 bases matching TRBD1. The germline V gene has CDR1 GTSNPN and CDR2 SVGIG (reference sequence). V dropped 3 bases and J dropped 7; count of bases not matched to a gene: 8. CDR3 length: 13 amino acids. For the CDR3, the DNA is TGTGCCTGGAGCCGCGGGACAGAGGGTGGCTACACCTTC. Translated: CAWSRGTEGGYTF.

This clone was picked up one time. V gene TRBV18 combines with J gene TRBJ1-5; D uncertain. Germline V CDR1 and CDR2: KGHSH, LQKENI. The CDR3 is 12 residues long. The V and J ends lost 4 bases and 3 bases respectively, with 4 bases between them. Here the CDR3 reads CASSHNNQPQHF. The CDR3 nucleotides read TGTGCCAGCTCACATAACAATCAGCCCCAGCATTTT.

The J gene is TRBJ1-4, the V gene TRBV18, with TRBD1 matching over 9 bases. This CDR3 has 13 amino acids. The V segment lost 3 bases and the J segment 10 bases; nucleotides outside the gene matches: 3. The germline gives CDR1 KGHSH, CDR2 LQKENI. This CDR3 is CASSPTGGGKLFF. CDR3 bases: TGTGCCAGCTCACCTACAGGGGGCGGAAAACTGTTTTTT.

The chain is built from TRBV4-1 and TRBJ2-7; 9 positions agree with TRBD1. CDR1 MGHRA and CDR2 YSYEKL come from the germline V gene. There are 15 residues in the CDR3. V trimming: 5 bases; J trimming: 4 bases; junction bases outside the gene matches: 9. CDR3 amino acids: CASSAPGQGTYEQYF. The DNA for the CDR3 is TGCGCCAGCAGCGCCCCGGGACAGGGAACTTACGAGCAGTACTTC.

The chain couples TRBV5-6 to TRBJ2-1; D possibly corresponds to TRBD2 (6 bases). This CDR3 contains 16 residues. Germline assignment: CDR1 SGHDT and CDR2 YYEEEE. The V and J ends lost 3 bases and 3 bases respectively, with 16 bases between them. This chain's CDR3 is CASSSDSRGHYNEQFF. CDR3 in DNA: TGTGCCAGCAGCTCGGACTCGCGGGGCCACTACAATGAGCAGTTCTTC. The full variable domain, its missing parts supplied by reference TRBV5-6 and TRBJ2-1, is DAGVTQSPTHLIKTRGQQVTLRCSPKSGHDTVSWYQQALGQGPQFIFQYYEEEERQRGNFPDRFSGHQFPNYSSELNVNALLLGDSALYLCASSSDSRGHYNEQFFGPGTRLTVL.

The chain is built from TRBV10-3 and TRBJ2-7, with 10 bases lining up with TRBD1. Trimming took 6 bases from V and 5 from J; bases not matched to a gene: 10. The CDR3 is made up of 15 amino acids. From germline, CDR1 is ENHRY and CDR2 SYGVKD. CDR3 residues: CAIRASGDRGNEQYF. DNA of the CDR3: TGTGCCATCAGAGCTAGTGGGGACAGGGGAAACGAGCAGTACTTC.

The chain couples TRBV6-5 to TRBJ2-7, with 12 positions matching TRBD2. Per germline, CDR1 MNHEY and CDR2 SVGAGI. The CDR3 is 14 residues long. V lost 8 bases and J lost 6; bases outside the gene matches: 8. CDR3 sequence: CASSRLAGATEQYF. The CDR3 DNA follows: TGTGCCAGCTCTCGACTAGCGGGAGCTACCGAGCAGTACTTC.

This chain joins TRBV30 and TRBJ2-3, with no clear D. The germline V and J ends were trimmed by 6 bases and 1 base, with 11 bases remaining between them. The CDR3 is made up of 13 amino acids. CDR1 and CDR2 from the germline V gene are GTSNPN and SVGIG (reference sequence). CDR3 coding DNA: TGTGCCTGTCTACCGGCGGGCACAGATACGCAGTATTTT. It translates to CACLPAGTDTQYF.

V gene TRBV5-8 combines with J gene TRBJ2-5; TRBD1 matches 9 bases. The CDR3 runs to 15 residues. Germline V gene data show CDR1 as SGHTS and CDR2 as YDEGEE. V lost 5 bases, J lost 2 bases, and 7 bases stayed unmatched. This CDR3 is CASSSQGASQETQYF. The CDR3 DNA follows: TGTGCCAGCAGTTCACAGGGGGCGTCTCAAGAGACCCAGTACTTC.

The DNA for the CDR3 is TGTGCCAGCAGTATCATGGAGACCCAGTACTTC. Translation gives CASSIMETQYF. This chain links TRBV11-2 with TRBJ2-5; D not resolved. Germline lookup yields CDR1 SGHAT and CDR2 FQNNGV. Trimming removed 6 bases from V and 5 bases from J, with 7 bases in between. This CDR3 has 11 amino acids.

The chain combines TRBV16 with TRBJ2-7; the match to TRBD1 covers 10 bases. The CDR3 sequence is 16 residues long. Germline CDR1 is KGHSY and CDR2 is FQNENV. Losses at the gene ends were 0 bases for V and 2 bases for J; bases not matched to a gene: 4. The CDR3 protein is CASSQSVGTGAYEQYF. CDR3 bases: TGTGCCAGCAGCCAATCTGTCGGGACAGGGGCCTACGAGCAGTACTTC.

This chain uses TRBV5-4 with TRBJ2-2, with 10 bases lining up with TRBD2. Per the germline V gene, CDR1 is SGHNT and CDR2 is YYREEE (reference sequence). The trim removed 0 bases at V and 6 bases at J, leaving 5 bases unmatched. The CDR3 is 16 residues long. CDR3 coding DNA: TGTGCCAGCAGCTTGGCCGCGGGACTAGCGTCCGGGGAGCTGTTTTTT. Amino acid sequence: CASSLAAGLASGELFF.